The entry that follows covers one T cell receptor (beta chain) sequence. Its antigen is undetermined. This specimen belongs to a study of Ad26.COV2.S vaccination and SARS-CoV-2 variants. Study context: Once, or twice with 56 days between doses, Ad26.COV2.S was given intramuscularly.

Specified treatment: some 20 received Ad26.COV2.S at low or high dose, single or two shots; 5 received placebo; per-sample allocation not given. The investigators took samples on day 63 after the first vaccine or placebo injection. V shed 6 bases and J 7 bases; nucleotides not matched to a gene: 10. The CDR3 is made up of 14 amino acids. From germline, CDR1 is SNHLY and CDR2 FYNNEI. Here immunoSEQ multiplex PCR was the method, and the copy in TCRdb shows in-frame clones only, minus some. The sample lists about 250,000 clones; 70% to 90% were seen once. Broader study findings: Vaccine and placebo recipients had similar non-spike TCR breadth. TCR breadth and depth estimates may have understated total T cell responses.

The chain couples TRBV2 to TRBJ2-5; 8 bases are shared with TRBD1. The receptor comes from a person between 18 and 59 years old who received the Ad26.COV2.S COVID-19 vaccine or a placebo. Material: peripheral blood, obtained in a trial of Ad26.COV2.S vaccine versus placebo. This CDR3 reads CASRLSRGQGTQYF. The CDR3 DNA sequence: TGTGCCAGCAGACTGAGCAGGGGGCAGGGGACCCAGTACTTC.